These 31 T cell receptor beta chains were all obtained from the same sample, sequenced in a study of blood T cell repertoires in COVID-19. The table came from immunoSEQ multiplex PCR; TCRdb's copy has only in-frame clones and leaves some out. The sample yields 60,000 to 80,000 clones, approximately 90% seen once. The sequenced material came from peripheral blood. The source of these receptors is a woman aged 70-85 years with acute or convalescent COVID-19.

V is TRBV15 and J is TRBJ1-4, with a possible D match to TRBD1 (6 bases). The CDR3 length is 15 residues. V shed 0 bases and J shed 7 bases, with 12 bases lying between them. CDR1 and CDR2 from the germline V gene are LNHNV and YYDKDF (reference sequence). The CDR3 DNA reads TGTGCCACCAGCAGAGATTTACAGGGCGGTGAAAAACTGTTTTTT. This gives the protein CATSRDLQGGEKLFF.

The CDR3 DNA reads TGTGCCTGGGGACCGGGACAGGGGACCGGGGAGCTGTTTTTT. It encodes CAWGPGQGTGELFF. This sequence joins TRBV30 and TRBJ2-2; 10 nucleotides align to TRBD1. Looked up from germline, CDR1 is GTSNPN and CDR2 is SVGIG (reference sequence). Trimming removed 5 bases from V and 5 bases from J; junction bases left unmatched: 5. CDR3 length: 14 residues.

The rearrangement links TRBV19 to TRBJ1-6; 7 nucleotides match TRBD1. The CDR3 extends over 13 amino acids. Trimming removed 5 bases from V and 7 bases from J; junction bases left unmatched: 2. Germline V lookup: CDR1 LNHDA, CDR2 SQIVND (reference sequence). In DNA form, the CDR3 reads TGTGCCAGTAGTGGGGACAGAAATTCACCCCTCCACTTT. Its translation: CASSGDRNSPLHF.

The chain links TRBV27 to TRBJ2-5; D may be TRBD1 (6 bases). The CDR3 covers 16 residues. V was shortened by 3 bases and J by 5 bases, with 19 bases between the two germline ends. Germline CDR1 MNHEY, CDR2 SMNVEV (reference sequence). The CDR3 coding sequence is TGTGCCAGCAGTTTCTGGGCGGGCGAGCAGGGGGAGACCCAGTACTTC. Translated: CASSFWAGEQGETQYF.

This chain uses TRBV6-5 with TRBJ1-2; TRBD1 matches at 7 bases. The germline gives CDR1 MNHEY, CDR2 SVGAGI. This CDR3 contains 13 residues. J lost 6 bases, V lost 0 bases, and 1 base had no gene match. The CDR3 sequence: CASSYSGTDGYTF. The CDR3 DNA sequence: TGTGCCAGCAGTTACTCGGGGACAGATGGCTACACCTTC.

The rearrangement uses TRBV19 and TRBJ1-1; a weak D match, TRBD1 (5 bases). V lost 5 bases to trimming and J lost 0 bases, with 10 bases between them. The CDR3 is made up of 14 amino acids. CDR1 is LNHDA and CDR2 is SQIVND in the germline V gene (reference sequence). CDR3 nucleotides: TGTGCCAGTAGTGTAGGACATTTGAACACTGAAGCTTTCTTT. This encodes CASSVGHLNTEAFF.

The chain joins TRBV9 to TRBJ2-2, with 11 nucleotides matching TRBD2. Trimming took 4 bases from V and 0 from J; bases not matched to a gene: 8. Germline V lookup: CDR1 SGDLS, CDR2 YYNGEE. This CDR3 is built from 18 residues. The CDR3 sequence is CASSFLAGGPSNTGELFF. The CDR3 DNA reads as TGTGCCAGCAGCTTCCTAGCGGGGGGCCCTTCGAACACCGGGGAGCTGTTTTTT. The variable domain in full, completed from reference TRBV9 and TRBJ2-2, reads DSGVTQTPKHLITATGQRVTLRCSPRSGDLSVYWYQQSLDQGLQFLIQYYNGEERAKGNILERFSAQQFPDLHSELNLSSLELGDSALYFCASSFLAGGPSNTGELFFGEGSRLTVL.

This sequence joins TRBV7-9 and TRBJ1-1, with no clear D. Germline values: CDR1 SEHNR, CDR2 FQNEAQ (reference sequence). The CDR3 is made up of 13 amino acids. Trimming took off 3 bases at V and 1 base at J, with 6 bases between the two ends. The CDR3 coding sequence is TGTGCCAGCAGCTTCACAAGGAACACTGAAGCTTTCTTT. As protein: CASSFTRNTEAFF.

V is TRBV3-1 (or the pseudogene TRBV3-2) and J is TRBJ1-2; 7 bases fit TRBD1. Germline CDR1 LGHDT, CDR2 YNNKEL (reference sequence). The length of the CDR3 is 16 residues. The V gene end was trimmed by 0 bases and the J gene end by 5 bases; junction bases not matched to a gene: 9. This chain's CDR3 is CASSQDPGQRWYGYTF. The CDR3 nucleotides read TGTGCCAGCAGCCAAGATCCGGGACAGCGATGGTATGGCTACACCTTC.

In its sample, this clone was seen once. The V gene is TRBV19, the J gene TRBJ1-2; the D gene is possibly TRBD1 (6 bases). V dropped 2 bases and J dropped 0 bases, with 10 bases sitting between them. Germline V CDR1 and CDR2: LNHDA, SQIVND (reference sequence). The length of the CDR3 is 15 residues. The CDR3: CASSITWTANYGYTF. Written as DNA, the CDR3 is TGTGCCAGTAGTATAACTTGGACAGCTAACTATGGCTACACCTTC.

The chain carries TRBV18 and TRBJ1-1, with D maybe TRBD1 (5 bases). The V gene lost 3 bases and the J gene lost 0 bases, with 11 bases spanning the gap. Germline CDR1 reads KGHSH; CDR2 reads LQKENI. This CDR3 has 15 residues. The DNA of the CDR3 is TGTGCCAGCTCACCGCAGGGATCCATGAACACTGAAGCTTTCTTT. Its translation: CASSPQGSMNTEAFF.

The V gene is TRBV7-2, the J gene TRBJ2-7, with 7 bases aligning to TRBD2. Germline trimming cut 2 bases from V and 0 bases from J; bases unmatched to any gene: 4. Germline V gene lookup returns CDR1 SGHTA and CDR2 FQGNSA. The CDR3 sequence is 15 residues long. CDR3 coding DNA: TGTGCCAGCAGCTTATCGGCTAGCGGCTCCTACGAGCAGTACTTC. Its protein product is CASSLSASGSYEQYF.

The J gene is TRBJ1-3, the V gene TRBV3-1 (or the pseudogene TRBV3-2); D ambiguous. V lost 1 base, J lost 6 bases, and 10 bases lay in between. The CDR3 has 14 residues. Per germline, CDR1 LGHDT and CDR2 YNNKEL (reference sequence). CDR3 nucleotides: TGTGCCAGCAGCCAAGCCTGGGCTGAAAACACCATATATTTT. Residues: CASSQAWAENTIYF.

The CDR3, as DNA: TGTGCCAGCAGTGGACTCCTAGATCAGCAGTTCTTC. Encoded protein: CASSGLLDQQFF. The genes are TRBV12-3 or TRBV12-4 and TRBJ2-1; a possible D gene is TRBD2 (5 bases). V dropped 5 bases and J dropped 11 bases, with 13 bases sitting between them. The CDR3 has 12 amino acids.

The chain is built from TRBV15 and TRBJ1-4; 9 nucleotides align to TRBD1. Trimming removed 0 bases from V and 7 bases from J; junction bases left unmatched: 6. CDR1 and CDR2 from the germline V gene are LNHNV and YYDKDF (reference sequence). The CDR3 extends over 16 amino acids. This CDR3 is CATSRDLQGAGEKLFF. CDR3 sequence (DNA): TGTGCCACCAGCAGAGATCTACAGGGGGCGGGTGAAAAACTGTTTTTT.

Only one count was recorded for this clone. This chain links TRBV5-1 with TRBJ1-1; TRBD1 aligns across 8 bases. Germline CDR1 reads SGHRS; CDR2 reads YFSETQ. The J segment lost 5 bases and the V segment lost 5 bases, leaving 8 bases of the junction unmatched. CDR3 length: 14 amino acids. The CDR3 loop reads CASSTFQGATEAFF. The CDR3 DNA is TGCGCCAGCAGTACCTTTCAGGGGGCGACTGAAGCTTTCTTT.

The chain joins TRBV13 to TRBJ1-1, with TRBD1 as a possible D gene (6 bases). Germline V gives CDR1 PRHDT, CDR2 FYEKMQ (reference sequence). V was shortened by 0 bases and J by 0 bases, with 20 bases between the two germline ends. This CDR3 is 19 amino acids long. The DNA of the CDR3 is TGTGCCAGCAGCTTAGGCCTTCCACCGCAGGGGCCGATGAACACTGAAGCTTTCTTT. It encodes CASSLGLPPQGPMNTEAFF.

This chain's CDR3 is CASSFRQGAGYEQYF. CDR3 bases: TGCGCCAGCAGCTTCCGACAGGGGGCGGGCTACGAGCAGTACTTC. The J gene is TRBJ2-7, the V gene TRBV5-1; TRBD1 agrees at 10 bases. In germline, CDR1 is SGHRS, CDR2 YFSETQ. Losses at the gene ends were 2 bases for V and 3 bases for J; bases not matched to a gene: 5. The CDR3 runs 15 residues.

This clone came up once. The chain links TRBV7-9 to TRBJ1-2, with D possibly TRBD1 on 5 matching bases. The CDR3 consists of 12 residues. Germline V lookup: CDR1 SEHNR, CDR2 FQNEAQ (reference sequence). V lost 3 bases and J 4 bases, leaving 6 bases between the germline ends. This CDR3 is CASSLDIYGYTF. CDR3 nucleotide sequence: TGTGCCAGCAGCTTGGACATCTATGGCTACACCTTC.

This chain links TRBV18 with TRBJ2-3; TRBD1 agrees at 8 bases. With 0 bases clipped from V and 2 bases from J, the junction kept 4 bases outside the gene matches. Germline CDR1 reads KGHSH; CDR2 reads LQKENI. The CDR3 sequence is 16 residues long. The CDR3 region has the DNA TGTGCCAGCTCACCACCGGGACAGGAATACACAGATACGCAGTATTTT. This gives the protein CASSPPGQEYTDTQYF.

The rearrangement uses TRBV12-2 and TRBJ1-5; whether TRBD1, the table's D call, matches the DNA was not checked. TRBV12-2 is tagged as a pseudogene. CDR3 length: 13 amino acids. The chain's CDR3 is CASRHRENQPQHF. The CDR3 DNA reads TGTGCAAGTCGTCACAGGGAAAATCAGCCCCAGCATTTT.

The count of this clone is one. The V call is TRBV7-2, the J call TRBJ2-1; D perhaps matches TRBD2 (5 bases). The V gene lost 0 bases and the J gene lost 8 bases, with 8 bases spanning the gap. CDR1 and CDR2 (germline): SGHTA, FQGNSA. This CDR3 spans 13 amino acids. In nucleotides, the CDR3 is TGTGCCAGCAGCTTAGCGGGAGTAGATGAGCAGTTCTTC. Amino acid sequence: CASSLAGVDEQFF.

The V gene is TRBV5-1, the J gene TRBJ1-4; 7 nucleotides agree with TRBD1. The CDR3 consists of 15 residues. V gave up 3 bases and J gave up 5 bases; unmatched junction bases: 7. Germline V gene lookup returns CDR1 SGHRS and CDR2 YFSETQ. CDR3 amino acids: CASSSLQGNNEKLFF. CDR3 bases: TGCGCCAGCAGCTCGCTACAGGGGAACAATGAAAAACTGTTTTTT.

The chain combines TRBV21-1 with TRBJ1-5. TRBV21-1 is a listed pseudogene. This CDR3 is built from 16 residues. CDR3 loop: CASSKARGYSNQPQHF. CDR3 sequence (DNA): TGTGCCAGCAGCAAAGCGCGGGGATATAGCAATCAGCCCCAGCATTTT.

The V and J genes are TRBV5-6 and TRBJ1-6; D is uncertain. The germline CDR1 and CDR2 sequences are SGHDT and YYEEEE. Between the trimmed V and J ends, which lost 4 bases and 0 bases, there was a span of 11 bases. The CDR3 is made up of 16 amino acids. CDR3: CASSSLGSSYNSPLHF. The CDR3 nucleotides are TGTGCCAGCAGCAGTCTAGGGAGCTCCTATAATTCACCCCTCCACTTT.

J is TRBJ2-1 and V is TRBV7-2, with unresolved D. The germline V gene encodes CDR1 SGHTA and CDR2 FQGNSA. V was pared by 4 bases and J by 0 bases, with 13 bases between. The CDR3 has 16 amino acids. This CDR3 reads CASSSIVSSSYNEQFF. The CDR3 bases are TGTGCCAGCAGCTCTATAGTATCTAGCTCCTACAATGAGCAGTTCTTC.

The CDR3 DNA reads TGCGCCAGCAGCCAGTTCTCCGGGACAGTAGGCGACGAGCAGTACTTC. This sequence encodes CASSQFSGTVGDEQYF. This chain joins TRBV4-1 and TRBJ2-7, with TRBD1 identical over 7 bases. The germline CDR1 and CDR2 sequences are MGHRA and YSYEKL. Unmatched junction bases numbered 13, after V lost 3 bases and J lost 5 bases. This CDR3 has 16 residues.

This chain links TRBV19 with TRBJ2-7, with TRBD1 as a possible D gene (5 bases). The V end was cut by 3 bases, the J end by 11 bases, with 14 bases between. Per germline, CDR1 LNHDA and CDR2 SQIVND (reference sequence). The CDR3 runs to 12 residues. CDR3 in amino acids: CASSMGPGNKYF. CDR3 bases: TGTGCCAGTAGTATGGGGCCAGGTAATAAGTACTTC.

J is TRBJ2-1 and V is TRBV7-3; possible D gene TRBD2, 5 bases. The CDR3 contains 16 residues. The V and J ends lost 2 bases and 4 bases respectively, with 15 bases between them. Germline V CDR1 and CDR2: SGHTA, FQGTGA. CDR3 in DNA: TGTGCCAGCAGCTTAGGGTCAGGACTTGCGTACAATGAGCAGTTCTTC. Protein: CASSLGSGLAYNEQFF.

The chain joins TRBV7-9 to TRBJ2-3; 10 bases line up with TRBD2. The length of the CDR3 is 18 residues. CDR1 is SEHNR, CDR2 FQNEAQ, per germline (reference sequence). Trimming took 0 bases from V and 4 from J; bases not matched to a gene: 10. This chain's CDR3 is CASSLAASGRASADTQYF. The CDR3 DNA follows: TGTGCCAGCAGCTTAGCGGCGAGCGGGAGGGCCTCGGCAGATACGCAGTATTTT.

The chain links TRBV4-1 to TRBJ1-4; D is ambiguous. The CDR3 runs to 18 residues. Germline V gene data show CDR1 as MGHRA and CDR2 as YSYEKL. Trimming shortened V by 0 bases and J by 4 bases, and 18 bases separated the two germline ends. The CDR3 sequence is CASSQDWASSHLNEKLFF. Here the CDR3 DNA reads TGCGCCAGCAGCCAAGACTGGGCCTCATCACACCTTAATGAAAAACTGTTTTTT.